This T cell receptor beta chain is from a study of T cell responses to AZD1222 COVID-19 vaccine. Study overall: Investigators merged groups given second doses at roughly 4 or roughly 12 weeks.

Libraries were prepared by immunoSEQ multiplex PCR; TCRdb keeps only in-frame clonotypes and omits some of them. The sample contains some 90,000 clones, about 89% of which appear only once. The V end was cut by 5 bases, the J end by 0 bases, with 17 bases between. Germline V gene lookup returns CDR1 LNHDA and CDR2 SQIVND (reference sequence). The CDR3 is 17 amino acids. In regard to this clone: Its target is unknown.

Overall study results and limits: It was only a handful of AZD1222 recipients who were seropositive at baseline. It was only after the peak T cell response that any repertoires were sampled. Recipients of two AZD1222 doses showed rising Spike-specific TCR breadth and depth.

This clonotype was sampled from an adult in good health. The rearrangement uses TRBV19 and TRBJ2-1; D gene unclear. The sample was peripheral blood, taken on day 0 of AZD1222 vaccination. The CDR3 DNA reads as TGTGCCAGTAGTCTTTCTGGGTACTCAAGCTCCTACAATGAGCAGTTCTTC. This encodes CASSLSGYSSSYNEQFF.